These 30 T cell receptor beta chains share one sample of origin, sequenced in a study of T cells in Graves' hyperthyroidism and ophthalmopathy. TCR beta CDR3 regions were amplified from RNA. Initially, a first-round RT-PCR of the TCR CDR3 employed the HTBI primer set. TCRdb reanalysed the multiplex PCR reads using MiXCR and keeps one entry per CDR3 protein. The sample yields 270,000 or so distinct CDR3 sequences, 25% seen once. Sequences were obtained from blood. The receptors here all came from a man aged 40-49 years with Graves' hyperthyroidism that later progressed to Graves' ophthalmopathy.

This clonotype was observed at least ten times. This chain joins TRBV28 and TRBJ1-5, with 9 bases that match TRBD1. Germline-derived CDR1 and CDR2 are MDHEN and SYDVKM. CDR3 length: 15 residues. Trimming cost V 7 bases and J 9 bases; bases outside gene matches: 13. CDR3 in DNA: TGTGCCAGCACCCGTTCCGGGACAGGGTTCTTGCCCCAGCATTTT. This codes for CASTRSGTGFLPQHF. The full variable domain, completed using reference TRBV28 and TRBJ1-5, is DVKVTQSSRYLVKRTGEKVFLECVQDMDHENMFWYRQDPGLGLRLIYFSYDVKMKEKGDIPEGYSVSREKKERFSLILESASTNQTSMYLCASTRSGTGFLPQHFGDGTRLSIL.

This clonotype was counted at least ten times. This chain joins TRBV12-5 and TRBJ2-7; D assignment may be TRBD1 or TRBD2 (5 bases each). Germline V gene lookup returns CDR1 LGHNT and CDR2 FRNRAP. Trimming pared 5 bases from V and 0 bases from J, leaving 11 bases between. CDR3 size: 14 residues. CDR3 DNA: TGTGCTAGTGGTCCGGGACCGAACTCCTACGAGCAGTACTTC. Protein: CASGPGPNSYEQYF.

The rearrangement uses TRBV6-1 and TRBJ1-5; unclear D gene. The CDR3 totals 13 residues. The V end lost 11 bases, the J end lost 9 bases, and 20 bases lay between the germline ends. Germline CDR1 MNHNS, CDR2 SASEGT. The CDR3 loop is CASSQALGRPQHF. DNA of the CDR3: TGTGCCTCCTCGCAGGCTCTCGGGCGGCCCCAGCATTTT.

The chain joins TRBV20-1 to TRBJ2-7, with TRBD2 matching over 7 bases. V dropped 0 bases and J dropped 2; count of bases not matched to a gene: 7. The CDR3 sequence is 15 residues long. CDR1 DFQATT and CDR2 SNEGSKA come from the germline V gene (reference sequence). The CDR3: CSARDHLADTYEQYF. The CDR3 DNA follows: TGCAGTGCTAGAGATCACCTAGCGGACACCTACGAGCAGTACTTC.

This clonotype was observed at least ten times. This chain uses TRBV27 with TRBJ2-7, with 12 bases lining up with TRBD2. Germline V lookup: CDR1 MNHEY, CDR2 SMNVEV (reference sequence). CDR3 length: 16 residues. The V gene end was trimmed by 5 bases and the J gene end by 0 bases; junction bases not matched to a gene: 5. The CDR3 DNA sequence: TGTGCCAGCAGTCCCCTGGGACTAGCGGGCTCCTACGAGCAGTACTTC. Translation gives CASSPLGLAGSYEQYF.

At least ten counts were recorded for this clonotype. This chain uses TRBV5-4 with TRBJ1-2; the D is unclear. V was cut by 4 bases and J by 8 bases, with 12 bases left in between. CDR1 is SGHNT, CDR2 YYREEE, per germline (reference sequence). This CDR3 has 12 residues. The CDR3 nucleotides read TGTGCCAGCAGCGCAGAGTTCGGAGGCTACACCTTC. Translation gives CASSAEFGGYTF.

In its sample, this clonotype was seen many times. The chain links TRBV20-1 to TRBJ2-2, with D maybe TRBD1 (5 bases). The CDR3 totals 14 residues. V lost 2 bases and J 4 bases, leaving 11 bases between the germline ends. Germline values: CDR1 DFQATT, CDR2 SNEGSKA (reference sequence). For the CDR3, the DNA is TGCAGTGCTAGATACAGGTTGAGCACCGGGGAGCTGTTTTTT. Amino acid sequence: CSARYRLSTGELFF.

The chain joins TRBV6-2 or TRBV6-3 to TRBJ1-1; the D is unclear. V was clipped by 11 bases and J by 11 bases, with 24 bases between them. The V gene's germline CDR1 is MNHEY and CDR2 SVGEGT. This CDR3 spans 13 amino acids. In DNA, the CDR3 is TGTGCCGGATCGGACGGGGATGATAGAAAGGCTTTCTTT. It codes for CAGSDGDDRKAFF.

This clonotype was recorded a few times. This chain joins TRBV15 and TRBJ1-5; TRBD1 aligns across 10 bases. Losses at the gene ends were 0 bases for V and 6 bases for J; bases not matched to a gene: 20. Germline CDR1 and CDR2: LNHNV and YYDKDF (reference sequence). The CDR3 extends over 21 amino acids. Here the CDR3 reads CATSRDRPIGLRDRGSQPQHF. CDR3 nucleotides: TGTGCCACCAGCAGAGATCGCCCGATCGGGTTACGGGACAGGGGATCTCAGCCCCAGCATTTT.

This clonotype was seen many times. The V gene is TRBV6-1, the J gene TRBJ2-7, with a weak D call TRBD1 (5 bases). Trimming stripped 5 bases from V and 0 bases from J, with 11 bases between. CDR3 length equals 14 residues. Germline CDR1 reads MNHNS; CDR2 reads SASEGT. CDR3 sequence: CASSPDRDSYEQYF. Written as DNA, the CDR3 is TGTGCCAGCAGTCCCGACAGAGACTCCTACGAGCAGTACTTC.

The J gene is TRBJ1-1, the V gene TRBV2; possible D gene TRBD1, 5 bases. The ends were cut back, 8 bases at V and 3 bases at J, with 16 bases in the middle. Germline-derived CDR1 and CDR2 are SNHLY and FYNNEI. CDR3 size: 14 residues. The CDR3 nucleotides read TGTGCCAGCCATACCGACAGATTACACACTGAAGCTTTCTTT. Protein: CASHTDRLHTEAFF.

This clonotype was recorded at least ten times. J is TRBJ2-7 and V is TRBV5-1, with D tentatively TRBD2 (6 bases). The germline V and J ends were trimmed by 0 bases and 3 bases, with 10 bases remaining between them. The germline V gene encodes CDR1 SGHRS and CDR2 YFSETQ. The CDR3 consists of 14 residues. CDR3 sequence (DNA): TGCGCCAGCAGCTTGGACCAGGGAGGCTACGAGCAGTACTTC. The encoded protein is CASSLDQGGYEQYF.

This sequence joins TRBV6-1 and TRBJ1-1; 7 nucleotides agree with TRBD1. The CDR3 covers 14 residues. The V segment lost 8 bases and the J segment 4 bases; nucleotides outside the gene matches: 10. Germline lookup yields CDR1 MNHNS and CDR2 SASEGT. CDR3 coding DNA: TGTGCCAGCGATCCTCTCCAGGGGGGCACTGAAGCTTTCTTT. It specifies CASDPLQGGTEAFF.

There are many counts of this clonotype. J is TRBJ1-5 and V is TRBV20-1, with D tentatively TRBD1 (5 bases). Germline V gene sequence: CDR1 DFQATT, CDR2 SNEGSKA (reference sequence). The CDR3 is 14 amino acids. Trimming cost V 5 bases and J 2 bases, with 13 bases left between them. The CDR3 spells CSAWGELGNQPQHF. The CDR3 DNA is TGCAGTGCTTGGGGGGAGTTGGGCAATCAGCCCCAGCATTTT.

This CDR3 reads CASSYTGNVYGYTF. The CDR3 DNA follows: TGTGCCAGCAGTTACACCGGGAACGTCTATGGCTACACCTTC. V and J are TRBV6-5 and TRBJ1-2; D remains unclear. This CDR3 is 14 amino acids long. Trimming removed 2 bases from V and 4 bases from J, with 11 bases in between. Germline loops: CDR1 MNHEY, CDR2 SVGAGI.

In its sample, this clonotype was seen a few times. The V and J genes are TRBV24-1 and TRBJ2-2; 7 positions match TRBD1. V dropped 4 bases and J dropped 0; count of bases not matched to a gene: 4. The germline gives CDR1 KGHDR, CDR2 SFDVKD. The CDR3 is 16 residues long. The CDR3 spells CATSDWDSANTGELFF. CDR3 sequence (DNA): TGTGCCACCAGTGACTGGGACAGCGCGAACACCGGGGAGCTGTTTTTT.

In this sample, this clonotype turned up many times. The V call is TRBV6-5, the J call TRBJ1-2; D gene uncertain. Germline V gene lookup returns CDR1 MNHEY and CDR2 SVGAGI. The CDR3 consists of 13 residues. Trimming removed 3 bases at V and 3 bases at J, with 8 bases between. CDR3 DNA sequence: TGTGCCAGCAGTTATGGCCAGTACTATGGCTACACCTTC. As protein: CASSYGQYYGYTF.

The rearrangement joins TRBV2 to TRBJ2-5, with a possible D match to TRBD1 (6 bases). The CDR3 loop spans 14 amino acids. V was trimmed by 10 bases and J by 4 bases, leaving 19 bases between them. Germline CDR1 reads SNHLY; CDR2 reads FYNNEI. CDR3 sequence reads: CATSRSRGGETQYF. The CDR3 coding sequence is TGTGCCACCAGCAGATCCAGGGGTGGAGAGACCCAGTACTTC. The whole variable domain, remainder taken from reference TRBV2 and TRBJ2-5, is EPEVTQTPSHQVTQMGQEVILRCVPISNHLYFYWYRQILGQKVEFLVSFYNNEISEKSEIFDDQFSVERPDGSNFTLKIRSTKLEDSAMYFCATSRSRGGETQYFGPGTRLLVL.

This sequence joins TRBV6-2 or TRBV6-3 and TRBJ2-7, with D uncertain. The germline V gene encodes CDR1 MNHEY and CDR2 SVGEGT. This CDR3 comprises 17 residues. V was pared by 6 bases and J by 1 base, with 22 bases between. CDR3 sequence reads: CASSLPTKRVNSYEQYF. CDR3 nucleotide sequence: TGTGCCAGCAGCCTACCTACGAAACGGGTTAATTCCTACGAGCAGTACTTC.

In its sample, this clonotype was seen many times. V usage is TRBV28 and J usage is TRBJ2-5; no clear D gene. Trimming removed 6 bases at V and 5 bases at J, with 19 bases between. In germline, CDR1 is MDHEN, CDR2 SYDVKM. The CDR3 consists of 15 residues. The CDR3 DNA reads TGTGCCAGCAGCCCCTCGAACAGCCCGAGGGAGACCCAGTACTTC. Its translation is CASSPSNSPRETQYF.

There are many counts of this clonotype. The chain has TRBV5-1 and TRBJ1-3; D call uncertain. The CDR3 has 15 residues. V was clipped by 0 bases and J by 4 bases, with 11 bases between them. Germline-derived CDR1 and CDR2 are SGHRS and YFSETQ. This CDR3 reads CASSLGSSGGNTIYF. DNA of the CDR3: TGCGCCAGCAGCTTGGGGAGCTCCGGAGGAAACACCATATATTTT.

The table lists this clonotype with many counts. V is TRBV12-3 or TRBV12-4 and J is TRBJ2-7, with 7 bases fitting TRBD2. V shed 1 base and J 0 bases; nucleotides not matched to a gene: 9. The CDR3 is made up of 17 amino acids. The CDR3 coding sequence is TGTGCCAGCAGTTTAGTCACCATAGCGGGCTCCTCCTACGAGCAGTACTTC. Its protein is CASSLVTIAGSSYEQYF.

This clonotype was recorded many times. The V gene is TRBV29-1, the J gene TRBJ2-5; the match to TRBD2 covers 12 bases. The CDR3 totals 15 residues. V trimming: 7 bases; J trimming: 7 bases; junction bases outside the gene matches: 13. Germline values: CDR1 SQVTM, CDR2 ANQGSEA. This CDR3 reads CSATSSGRGKGTQYF. The CDR3 DNA reads as TGCAGCGCGACGTCTAGCGGGAGGGGGAAAGGGACCCAGTACTTC.

In this sample, this clonotype turned up many times. V is TRBV6-1 and J is TRBJ1-1; D remains ambiguous. This CDR3 contains 14 residues. Germline assignment: CDR1 MNHNS and CDR2 SASEGT. Trimming pared 1 base from V and 1 base from J, leaving 7 bases between. The CDR3: CASSEGLANTEAFF. The CDR3 DNA sequence: TGTGCCAGCAGTGAAGGGCTTGCGAACACTGAAGCTTTCTTT.

This clonotype was counted only a few times. The V gene is TRBV3-1, the J gene TRBJ2-2; D possibly uses TRBD1 or TRBD2 (6 bases each). The V and J ends lost 5 bases and 1 base respectively, with 11 bases between them. The CDR3 loop spans 15 amino acids. The germline V gene has CDR1 LGHDT and CDR2 YNNKEL (reference sequence). In DNA, the CDR3 is TGTGCCAGCAGCTACAGGGACTGGAACACCGGGGAGCTGTTTTTT. Its translation is CASSYRDWNTGELFF.

This clonotype was observed a few times. V and J are TRBV6-1 and TRBJ1-2; D not resolved. Trimming removed 5 bases from V and 3 bases from J, with 13 bases in between. The CDR3 consists of 14 residues. Germline CDR1 MNHNS, CDR2 SASEGT. The CDR3, as DNA: TGTGCCAGCAGTCGTTCAGGATACGACTATGGCTACACCTTC. Translation: CASSRSGYDYGYTF.

This clonotype was recorded only once. The chain uses TRBV20-1 and TRBJ1-2; D unclear. The CDR3 is 13 amino acids. Germline V lookup: CDR1 DFQATT, CDR2 SNEGSKA (reference sequence). V lost 6 bases and J lost 4, with 15 bases in between. The CDR3 loop reads CSANRQMGYGYTF. CDR3 in DNA: TGCAGTGCAAACAGACAAATGGGCTATGGCTACACCTTC.

Many counts were recorded for this clonotype. The genes are TRBV15 and TRBJ2-5; 7 bases line up with TRBD2. Germline-derived CDR1 and CDR2 are LNHNV and YYDKDF (reference sequence). V lost 5 bases to trimming and J lost 4 bases; unmatched junction nucleotides: 7. There are 14 residues in the CDR3. CDR3 sequence: CATSSPSGRETQYF. In DNA, the CDR3 is TGTGCCACCAGCTCGCCTAGCGGAAGAGAGACCCAGTACTTC.

The V and J genes are TRBV12-3 or TRBV12-4 and TRBJ2-5; 9 bases are a match to TRBD1. This CDR3 is 15 amino acids long. Trimming removed 2 bases from V and 5 bases from J; junction bases left unmatched: 6. The CDR3 here is CASSLQTGGRETQYF. Here the CDR3 DNA reads TGTGCCAGCAGTTTACAGACAGGGGGGAGGGAGACCCAGTACTTC.

The V call is TRBV9, the J call TRBJ1-1, with a tentative D call TRBD1 (6 bases). The CDR3 consists of 14 residues. Trimming removed 3 bases from V and 4 bases from J, with 13 bases in between. The germline V gene encodes CDR1 SGDLS and CDR2 YYNGEE. Here the CDR3 reads CASSGTGFGTEAFF. In DNA, the CDR3 is TGTGCCAGCAGCGGTACAGGGTTCGGCACTGAAGCTTTCTTT.